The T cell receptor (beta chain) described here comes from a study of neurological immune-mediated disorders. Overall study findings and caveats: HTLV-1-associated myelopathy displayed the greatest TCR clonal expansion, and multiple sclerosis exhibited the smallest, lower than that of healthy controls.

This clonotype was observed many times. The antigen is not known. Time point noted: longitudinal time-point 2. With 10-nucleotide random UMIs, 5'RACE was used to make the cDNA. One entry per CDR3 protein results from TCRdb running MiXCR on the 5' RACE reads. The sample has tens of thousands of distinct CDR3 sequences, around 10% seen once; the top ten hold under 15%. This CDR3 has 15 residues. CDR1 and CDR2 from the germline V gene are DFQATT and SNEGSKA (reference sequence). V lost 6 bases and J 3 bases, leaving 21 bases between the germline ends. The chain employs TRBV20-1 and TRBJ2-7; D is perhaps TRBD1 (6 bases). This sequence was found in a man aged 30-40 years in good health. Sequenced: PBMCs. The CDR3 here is CSARGRDIEIYEQYF. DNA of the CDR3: TGCAGTGCCAGGGGCCGGGACATCGAGATCTACGAGCAGTACTTC.